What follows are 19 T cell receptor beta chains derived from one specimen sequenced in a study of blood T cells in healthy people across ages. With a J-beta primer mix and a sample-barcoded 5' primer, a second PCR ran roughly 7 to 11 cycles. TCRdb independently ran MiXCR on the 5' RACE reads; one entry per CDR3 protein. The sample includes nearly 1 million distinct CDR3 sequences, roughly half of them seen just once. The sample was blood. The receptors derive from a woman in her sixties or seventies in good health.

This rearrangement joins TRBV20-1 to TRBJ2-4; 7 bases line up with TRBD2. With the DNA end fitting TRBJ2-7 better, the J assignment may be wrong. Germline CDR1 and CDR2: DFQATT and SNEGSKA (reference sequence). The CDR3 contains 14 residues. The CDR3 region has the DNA TGCAGTGCTACCCGGGGACTACAGAGATACGAGCAGTACTTC. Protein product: CSATRGLQRYEQYF.

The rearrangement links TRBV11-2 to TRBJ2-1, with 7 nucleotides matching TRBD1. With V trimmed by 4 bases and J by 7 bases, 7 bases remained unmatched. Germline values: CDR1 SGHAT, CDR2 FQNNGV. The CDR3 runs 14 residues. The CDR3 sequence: CASSSWTGKNEQFF. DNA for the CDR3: TGTGCCAGCAGCTCTTGGACAGGAAAGAATGAGCAGTTCTTC. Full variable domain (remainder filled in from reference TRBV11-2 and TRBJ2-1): EAGVAQSPRYKIIEKRQSVAFWCNPISGHATLYWYQQILGQGPKLLIQFQNNGVVDDSQLPKDRFSAERLKGVDSTLKIQPAKLEDSAVYLCASSSWTGKNEQFFGPGTRLTVL.

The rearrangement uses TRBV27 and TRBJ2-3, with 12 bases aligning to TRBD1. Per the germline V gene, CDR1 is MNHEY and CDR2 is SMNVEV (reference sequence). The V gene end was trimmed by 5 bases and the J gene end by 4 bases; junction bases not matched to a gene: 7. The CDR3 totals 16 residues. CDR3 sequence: CASSPPGQGAADTQYF. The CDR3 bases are TGTGCCAGCAGTCCTCCGGGACAGGGGGCCGCAGATACGCAGTATTTT.

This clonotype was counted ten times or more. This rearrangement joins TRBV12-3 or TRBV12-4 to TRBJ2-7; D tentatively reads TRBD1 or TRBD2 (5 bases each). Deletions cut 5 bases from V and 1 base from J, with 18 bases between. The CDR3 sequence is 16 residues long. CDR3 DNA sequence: TGTGCCAGCAGTGAGGGGAGATGGTTCGAGTCCTACGAGCAGTACTTC. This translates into CASSEGRWFESYEQYF.

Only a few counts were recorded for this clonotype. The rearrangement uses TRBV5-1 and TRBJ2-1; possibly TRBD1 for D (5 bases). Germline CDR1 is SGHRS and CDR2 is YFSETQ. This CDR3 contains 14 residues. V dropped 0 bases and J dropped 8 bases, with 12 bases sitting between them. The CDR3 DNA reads TGCGCCAGCAGCTTGGTTGGGGCTTCGCATGAGCAGTTCTTC. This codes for CASSLVGASHEQFF.

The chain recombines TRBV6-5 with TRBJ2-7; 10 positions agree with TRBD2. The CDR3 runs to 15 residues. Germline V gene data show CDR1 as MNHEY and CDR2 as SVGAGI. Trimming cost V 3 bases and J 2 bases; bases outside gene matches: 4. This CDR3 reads CASSYLGLATYEQYF. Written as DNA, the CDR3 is TGTGCCAGCAGTTATCTGGGACTAGCGACCTACGAGCAGTACTTC.

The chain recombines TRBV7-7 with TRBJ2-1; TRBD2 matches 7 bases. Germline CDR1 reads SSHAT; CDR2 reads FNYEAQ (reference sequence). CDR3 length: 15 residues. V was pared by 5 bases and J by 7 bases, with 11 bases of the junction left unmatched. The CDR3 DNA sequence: TGTGCCAGCAGCCTTTATGCGGGAGTAGTTAATGAGCAGTTCTTC. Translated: CASSLYAGVVNEQFF.

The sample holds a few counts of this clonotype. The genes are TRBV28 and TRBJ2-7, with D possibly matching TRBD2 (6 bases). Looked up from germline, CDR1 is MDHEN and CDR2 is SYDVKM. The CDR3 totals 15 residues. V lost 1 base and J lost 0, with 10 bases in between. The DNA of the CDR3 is TGTGCCAGCAGTTTATTACCGGGAGCCTCCTACGAGCAGTACTTC. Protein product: CASSLLPGASYEQYF.

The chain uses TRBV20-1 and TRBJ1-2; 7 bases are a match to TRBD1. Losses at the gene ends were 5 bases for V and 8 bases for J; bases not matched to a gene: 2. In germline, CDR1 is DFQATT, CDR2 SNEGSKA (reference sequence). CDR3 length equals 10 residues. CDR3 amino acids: CSADREGYTF. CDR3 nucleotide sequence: TGCAGTGCTGACAGGGAAGGCTACACCTTC.

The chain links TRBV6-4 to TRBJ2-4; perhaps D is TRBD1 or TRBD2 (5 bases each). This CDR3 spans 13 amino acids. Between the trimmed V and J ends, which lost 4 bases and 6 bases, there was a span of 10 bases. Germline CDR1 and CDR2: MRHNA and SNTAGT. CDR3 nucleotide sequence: TGTGCCAGCAGTGCGGGGCTGGGAAACATTCAGTACTTC. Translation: CASSAGLGNIQYF.

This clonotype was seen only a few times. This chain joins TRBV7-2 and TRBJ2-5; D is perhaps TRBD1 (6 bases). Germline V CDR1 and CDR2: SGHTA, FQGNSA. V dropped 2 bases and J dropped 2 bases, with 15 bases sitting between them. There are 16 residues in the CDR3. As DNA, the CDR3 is TGTGCCAGCAGCTTATCAGGGGCGGGTCTTCAAGAGACCCAGTACTTC. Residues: CASSLSGAGLQETQYF.

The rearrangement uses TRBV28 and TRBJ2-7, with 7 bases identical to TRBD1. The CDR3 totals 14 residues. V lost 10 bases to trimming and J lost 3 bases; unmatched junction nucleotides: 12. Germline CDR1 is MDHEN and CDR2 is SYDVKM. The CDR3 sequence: CATSKNRGGYEQYF. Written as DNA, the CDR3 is TGTGCCACTTCGAAGAACAGGGGCGGCTACGAGCAGTACTTC.

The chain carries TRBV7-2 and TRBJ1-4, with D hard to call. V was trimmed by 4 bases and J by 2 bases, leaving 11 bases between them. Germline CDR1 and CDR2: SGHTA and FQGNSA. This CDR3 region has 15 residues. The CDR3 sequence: CASSSRLTTNEKLFF. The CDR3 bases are TGTGCCAGCAGCTCTAGGTTGACGACTAATGAAAAACTGTTTTTT.

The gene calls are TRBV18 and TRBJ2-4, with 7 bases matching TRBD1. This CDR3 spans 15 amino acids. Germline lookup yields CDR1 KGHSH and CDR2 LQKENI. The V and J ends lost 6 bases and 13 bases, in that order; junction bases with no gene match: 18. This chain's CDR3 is CASSSFTGERSKQYF. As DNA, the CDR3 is TGTGCCAGCTCCTCCTTCACAGGGGAAAGGTCTAAGCAGTACTTC.

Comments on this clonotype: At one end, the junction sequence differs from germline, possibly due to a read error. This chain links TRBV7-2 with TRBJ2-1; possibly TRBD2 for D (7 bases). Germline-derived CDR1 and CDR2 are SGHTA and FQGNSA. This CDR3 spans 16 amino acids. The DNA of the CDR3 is TGTGCCAGCAGCTTTGGGGGGGGGCCGTCTACGGGGAGCAGTTCTTTC. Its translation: CASSFGGGPSTGSSSF.

DNA for the CDR3: TGTGCCTGGAGTAGACTACCAGGGGGGGGCTACACCTTC. Amino acids: CAWSRLPGGGYTF. The chain recombines TRBV30 with TRBJ1-2, with 7 bases that match TRBD1. V was pared by 2 bases and J by 8 bases, with 8 bases of the junction left unmatched. The CDR3 sequence is 13 residues long. The germline gives CDR1 GTSNPN, CDR2 SVGIG (reference sequence).

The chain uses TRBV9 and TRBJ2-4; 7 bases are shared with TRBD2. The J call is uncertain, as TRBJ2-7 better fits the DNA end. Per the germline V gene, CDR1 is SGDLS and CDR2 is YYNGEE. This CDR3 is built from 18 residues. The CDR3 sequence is CASSARNLPAGEIYEQYF. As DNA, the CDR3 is TGTGCCAGCAGCGCCCGGAACCTTCCCGCGGGAGAAATCTACGAGCAGTACTTC.

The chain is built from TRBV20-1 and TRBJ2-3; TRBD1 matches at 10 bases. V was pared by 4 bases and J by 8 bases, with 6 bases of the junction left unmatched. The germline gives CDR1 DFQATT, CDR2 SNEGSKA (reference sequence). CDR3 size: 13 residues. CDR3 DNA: TGCAGTGCTACTCCCAGGACAGGGGGTACGCAGTATTTT. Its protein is CSATPRTGGTQYF.

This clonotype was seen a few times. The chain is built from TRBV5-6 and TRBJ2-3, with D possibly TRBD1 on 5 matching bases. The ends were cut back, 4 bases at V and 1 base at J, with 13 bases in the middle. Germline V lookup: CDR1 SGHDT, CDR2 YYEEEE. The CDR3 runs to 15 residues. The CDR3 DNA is TGTGCCAGCAGCGCCAGGGATACGCGCACAGATACGCAGTATTTT. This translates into CASSARDTRTDTQYF.